Following are 28 T cell receptor beta chains from one sample sequenced in a study of shared clonotypes between healthy human individuals. Positively selected for CCR7, the CD45RO-negative cells used as naive CD8 cells excluded terminally differentiated effector memory CD45RA+ cells. TCRdb keeps only in-frame clones here, not all; method: immunoSEQ multiplex PCR. The sample has around 2,000,000 clones; about 93% are singletons. Sequencing input: naive CD8+ T cells from PBMCs. The receptor set was obtained from a man in his late teens or twenties in good health. Some clones in this sample may be carry-over from other donors' samples.

The table lists this clone with a count of one. V is TRBV19 and J is TRBJ1-5; 7 positions agree with TRBD1. The CDR3 contains 16 residues. V dropped 6 bases and J dropped 4; count of bases not matched to a gene: 12. Looked up from germline, CDR1 is LNHDA and CDR2 is SQIVND (reference sequence). CDR3 region: CASSAGQRLRNQPQHF. DNA for the CDR3: TGTGCCAGTAGCGCGGGACAGCGGTTAAGAAATCAGCCCCAGCATTTT.

This sequence joins TRBV27 and TRBJ2-7; D call uncertain. The CDR3 has 13 amino acids. The V and J ends lost 8 bases and 4 bases respectively, with 15 bases between them. CDR1 is MNHEY, CDR2 SMNVEV, per germline (reference sequence). The CDR3 loop reads CASAPAFLYEQYF. In DNA form, the CDR3 reads TGTGCCAGCGCTCCGGCGTTCCTTTACGAGCAGTACTTC.

As regards this clone: Other DNA sequences from this sample encode an identical CDR3 as well. This chain connects TRBV7-9 to TRBJ2-1; D not resolved. This CDR3 spans 13 amino acids. Trimming removed 1 base from V and 0 bases from J, with 1 base in between. Germline lookup yields CDR1 SEHNR and CDR2 FQNEAQ (reference sequence). CDR3 in DNA: TGTGCCAGCAGCTTAGACTCCTACAATGAGCAGTTCTTC. Its translation: CASSLDSYNEQFF.

The chain joins TRBV10-3 to TRBJ1-2; 7 bases agree with TRBD1. V shed 2 bases and J 6 bases; nucleotides not matched to a gene: 6. From germline, CDR1 is ENHRY and CDR2 SYGVKD. The CDR3 totals 14 residues. CDR3 nucleotide sequence: TGTGCCATCAGTGAGAACAGGGGTGTTAATGGCTACACCTTC. Protein: CAISENRGVNGYTF.

The chain employs TRBV18 and TRBJ2-1; TRBD2 agrees at 7 bases. J was trimmed by 9 bases and V by 4 bases; bases with no gene match: 9. This CDR3 comprises 14 residues. Germline V gene lookup returns CDR1 KGHSH and CDR2 LQKENI. The CDR3 nucleotides read TGTGCCAGCTCACAACCGGGACTACACGGTGAGCAGTTCTTC. It is translated as CASSQPGLHGEQFF.

The V gene is TRBV7-9, the J gene TRBJ2-1; 10 nucleotides align to TRBD1. With 4 bases clipped from V and 8 bases from J, the junction kept 8 bases outside the gene matches. From germline, CDR1 is SEHNR and CDR2 FQNEAQ (reference sequence). The CDR3 runs 15 residues. The CDR3 spells CASSSRQGAVDEQFF. The CDR3 coding sequence is TGTGCCAGCAGCTCACGACAGGGGGCGGTCGATGAGCAGTTCTTC.

This clone was seen just once. The chain joins TRBV27 to TRBJ1-5; D is unresolved. V was trimmed by 2 bases and J by 6 bases, leaving 20 bases between them. CDR1 MNHEY and CDR2 SMNVEV come from the germline V gene (reference sequence). There are 17 residues in the CDR3. The CDR3 reads CASSLGPGSGIGQPQHF. In nucleotides, the CDR3 is TGTGCCAGCAGTTTAGGGCCGGGGTCGGGTATCGGTCAGCCCCAGCATTTT.

The V gene is TRBV7-8, the J gene TRBJ2-2; D is unresolved. The germline V gene encodes CDR1 SGHVS and CDR2 FQNEAQ. The CDR3 loop spans 14 amino acids. Trimming cost V 0 bases and J 7 bases, with 9 bases left between them. The CDR3 sequence is CASSLATSSGELFF. CDR3 in DNA: TGTGCCAGCAGCTTAGCCACCTCAAGCGGGGAGCTGTTTTTT.

As concerns this clone: Other DNA sequences in the sample encode the same CDR3. The V call is TRBV27, the J call TRBJ2-2; TRBD1 matches at 10 bases. Germline loops: CDR1 MNHEY, CDR2 SMNVEV (reference sequence). The CDR3 length is 14 residues. V was pared by 4 bases and J by 4 bases, with 0 bases of the junction left unmatched. The CDR3 is CASSWTGGTGELFF. The CDR3 region has the DNA TGTGCCAGCAGTTGGACAGGGGGCACCGGGGAGCTGTTTTTT.

The V gene is TRBV7-6, the J gene TRBJ2-5; 14 bases are shared with TRBD2. After removal of 1 base from V and 3 bases from J, the junction contained 1 base not matched to a gene. Germline values: CDR1 SGHVS, CDR2 FNYEAQ. This CDR3 has 16 amino acids. The CDR3 DNA sequence: TGTGCCAGCAGCTTAGGACTAGCGGGAGGGAAAGAGACCCAGTACTTC. Translation gives CASSLGLAGGKETQYF.

The gene calls are TRBV6-1 and TRBJ2-5; TRBD2 is a possible D gene (5 bases). Trimming removed 3 bases at V and 2 bases at J, with 13 bases between. There are 15 residues in the CDR3. Germline V gene lookup returns CDR1 MNHNS and CDR2 SASEGT. The CDR3 is CASSEERSPQETQYF. The CDR3 region has the DNA TGTGCCAGCAGTGAGGAGCGGAGCCCTCAAGAGACCCAGTACTTC.

CDR3 coding DNA: TGCGCCAGCAGCCCACGAGGGGGTGGCTACACCTTC. Translated: CASSPRGGGYTF. The V and J genes are TRBV4-1 and TRBJ1-2, with TRBD1 as a possible D gene (6 bases). The ends were cut back, 4 bases at V and 7 bases at J, with 10 bases in the middle. This CDR3 comprises 12 residues. Germline CDR1 reads MGHRA; CDR2 reads YSYEKL.

V is TRBV13 and J is TRBJ1-1; TRBD1 matches at 8 bases. V was clipped by 5 bases and J by 1 base; unmatched bases: 6. The CDR3 runs to 15 residues. Germline V gene data show CDR1 as PRHDT and CDR2 as FYEKMQ (reference sequence). CDR3 nucleotides: TGTGCCAGCAGCGACCCCGGGACAGGGAACACTGAAGCTTTCTTT. Its protein is CASSDPGTGNTEAFF.

The rearrangement uses TRBV5-1 and TRBJ2-2; 14 bases map to TRBD2. Germline CDR1 reads SGHRS; CDR2 reads YFSETQ. The junction had 4 bases not matched to a gene; V was cut back by 3 bases and J by 6 bases. The length of the CDR3 is 16 residues. As DNA, the CDR3 is TGCGCCAGCAGCTCGGGACTAGCGGGAGTTGCCGGGGAGCTGTTTTTT. It is translated as CASSSGLAGVAGELFF.

The CDR3 protein is CASSPRDRGDEQYF. The CDR3 DNA is TGTGCCAGCAGCCCCCGGGACAGGGGGGACGAGCAGTACTTC. The chain couples TRBV9 to TRBJ2-7, with 11 bases fitting TRBD1. The CDR3 length is 14 residues. CDR1 is SGDLS and CDR2 is YYNGEE in the germline V gene. V was clipped by 4 bases and J by 5 bases; unmatched bases: 5.

This rearrangement joins TRBV7-9 to TRBJ2-7; D might be TRBD1 (5 bases). CDR1 SEHNR and CDR2 FQNEAQ come from the germline V gene (reference sequence). CDR3 length equals 13 residues. The V end lost 5 bases, the J end lost 3 bases, and 11 bases lay between the germline ends. The CDR3 nucleotides read TGTGCCAGCAGCCCCCGACAGAACTACGAGCAGTACTTC. This gives the protein CASSPRQNYEQYF. The variable domain in full, with the rest retrieved from reference TRBV7-9 and TRBJ2-7, is DTGVSQNPRHKITKRGQNVTFRCDPISEHNRLYWYRQTLGQGPEFLTYFQNEAQLEKSRLLSDRFSAERPKGSFSTLEIQRTEQGDSAMYLCASSPRQNYEQYFGPGTRLTVT.

The rearrangement uses TRBV5-1 and TRBJ2-2; D is ambiguous. V lost 4 bases to trimming and J lost 7 bases, with 17 bases between them. Germline lookup yields CDR1 SGHRS and CDR2 YFSETQ. This CDR3 spans 15 amino acids. The CDR3 is CASSGRYTTGGELFF. Written as DNA, the CDR3 is TGCGCCAGCAGCGGAAGATACACGACGGGCGGGGAGCTGTTTTTT.

This chain uses TRBV5-4 with TRBJ2-7, with a possible D match to TRBD1 (6 bases). Per the germline V gene, CDR1 is SGHNT and CDR2 is YYREEE (reference sequence). Trimming pared 3 bases from V and 5 bases from J, leaving 18 bases between. The CDR3 length is 15 residues. The CDR3 loop reads CASSSGRTGSHEQYF. CDR3 nucleotide sequence: TGTGCCAGCAGCTCAGGTCGTACAGGGAGCCACGAGCAGTACTTC.

The J gene is TRBJ2-7, the V gene TRBV28; a possible D gene is TRBD2 (6 bases). Germline CDR1 is MDHEN and CDR2 is SYDVKM. The V and J ends lost 2 bases and 3 bases respectively, with 8 bases between them. The CDR3 extends over 13 amino acids. DNA for the CDR3: TGTGCCAGCAGTTTAGGAGGGTTCTACGAGCAGTACTTC. Encoded protein: CASSLGGFYEQYF.

The chain combines TRBV28 with TRBJ2-3; 7 nucleotides agree with TRBD1. The length of the CDR3 is 15 residues. Germline lookup yields CDR1 MDHEN and CDR2 SYDVKM. V was clipped by 6 bases and J by 0 bases; unmatched bases: 6. The CDR3 region is CASRLRDRSTDTQYF. In DNA form, the CDR3 reads TGTGCCAGCAGGCTACGGGACAGAAGCACAGATACGCAGTATTTT.

The chain joins TRBV6-1 to TRBJ2-5; no firm D call. Per the germline V gene, CDR1 is MNHNS and CDR2 is SASEGT. The V end lost 4 bases, the J end lost 4 bases, and 13 bases lay between the germline ends. The CDR3 contains 14 residues. In DNA, the CDR3 is TGTGCCAGCAGTGGAATGAAGATTGGAGAGACCCAGTACTTC. Amino acid sequence: CASSGMKIGETQYF.

A word on this clone: The sample has other DNA sequences that encode this CDR3 too. V gene TRBV19 combines with J gene TRBJ2-7; D gene uncertain. The CDR3 spans 13 residues. Germline CDR1 is LNHDA and CDR2 is SQIVND (reference sequence). V dropped 3 bases and J dropped 2 bases, with 8 bases sitting between them. The CDR3 here is CASSIGLAYEQYF. CDR3 coding DNA: TGTGCCAGTAGTATTGGTCTAGCCTACGAGCAGTACTTC.

Of note for this clone: The sample holds other DNA sequences that translate to the same CDR3. The J gene is TRBJ2-7, the V gene TRBV5-1, with D unclear. The ends were cut back, 2 bases at V and 4 bases at J, with 7 bases in the middle. Germline V gene data show CDR1 as SGHRS and CDR2 as YFSETQ. This CDR3 region has 12 residues. CDR3 sequence reads: CASSLNHYEQYF. CDR3 in DNA: TGCGCCAGCAGCTTAAACCATTACGAGCAGTACTTC.

About this clone: The sample carries other DNA sequences with the same CDR3. The chain carries TRBV30 and TRBJ2-7; D unresolved. CDR3 length equals 12 residues. V gave up 0 bases and J gave up 1 base, with 4 bases separating them. The germline V gene encodes CDR1 GTSNPN and CDR2 SVGIG (reference sequence). The CDR3 DNA reads TGTGCCTGGAGTGTGGGGTCCTACGAGCAGTACTTC. Its translation is CAWSVGSYEQYF.

The V gene is TRBV10-3, the J gene TRBJ2-3; the D is unclear. CDR1 and CDR2 from the germline V gene are ENHRY and SYGVKD. V lost 3 bases and J lost 3, with 16 bases in between. This CDR3 has 16 amino acids. DNA of the CDR3: TGTGCCATCAGTGAAGGGCAGATCAGGCAGACAGATACGCAGTATTTT. As protein: CAISEGQIRQTDTQYF.

V is TRBV5-1 and J is TRBJ2-1; 7 bases match TRBD2. Unmatched junction bases numbered 10, after V lost 4 bases and J lost 3 bases. Germline CDR1 is SGHRS and CDR2 is YFSETQ. CDR3 size: 16 residues. CDR3 nucleotide sequence: TGCGCCAGCAGCCAGCCGGCTCTAGCGGACTACAATGAGCAGTTCTTC. As protein: CASSQPALADYNEQFF.

CDR3: CASSQELLAGAESSYEQYF. In DNA, the CDR3 is TGTGCCAGCAGCCAAGAACTCCTAGCGGGAGCCGAAAGCTCCTACGAGCAGTACTTC. This chain connects TRBV4-2 to TRBJ2-7; 10 bases line up with TRBD2. Trimming removed 0 bases from V and 0 bases from J; junction bases left unmatched: 11. Per germline, CDR1 LGHNA and CDR2 YNFKEQ. The length of the CDR3 is 19 residues.

The rearrangement joins TRBV6-5 to TRBJ1-2; D may be TRBD1 (5 bases). The CDR3 extends over 14 amino acids. Trimming shortened V by 0 bases and J by 5 bases, and 10 bases separated the two germline ends. CDR1 is MNHEY and CDR2 is SVGAGI in the germline V gene. This CDR3 reads CASSYSGPEYGYTF. The CDR3 DNA sequence: TGTGCCAGCAGTTACTCGGGACCTGAGTATGGCTACACCTTC.